This T cell receptor (beta chain) comes out of a study of T cell responses to AZD1222 COVID-19 vaccine. V was shortened by 4 bases and J by 4 bases, with 12 bases between the two germline ends. This CDR3 has 14 residues. From germline, CDR1 is MNHEY and CDR2 SMNVEV (reference sequence). TCRdb keeps only in-frame clones here, not all; method: immunoSEQ multiplex PCR. The sample lists approximately 260,000 clones; about 92% were seen once. This TCR was sampled from an adult in good health. Sequencing was performed on peripheral blood, taken on day 0 of AZD1222 vaccination. The J gene is TRBJ2-3, the V gene TRBV27; D is tentatively TRBD1 or TRBD2 (5 bases each). CDR3 nucleotide sequence: TGTGCCAGCAGTTCTCTGAGGGGCGCAGATACGCAGTATTTT. Its protein is CASSSLRGADTQYF.